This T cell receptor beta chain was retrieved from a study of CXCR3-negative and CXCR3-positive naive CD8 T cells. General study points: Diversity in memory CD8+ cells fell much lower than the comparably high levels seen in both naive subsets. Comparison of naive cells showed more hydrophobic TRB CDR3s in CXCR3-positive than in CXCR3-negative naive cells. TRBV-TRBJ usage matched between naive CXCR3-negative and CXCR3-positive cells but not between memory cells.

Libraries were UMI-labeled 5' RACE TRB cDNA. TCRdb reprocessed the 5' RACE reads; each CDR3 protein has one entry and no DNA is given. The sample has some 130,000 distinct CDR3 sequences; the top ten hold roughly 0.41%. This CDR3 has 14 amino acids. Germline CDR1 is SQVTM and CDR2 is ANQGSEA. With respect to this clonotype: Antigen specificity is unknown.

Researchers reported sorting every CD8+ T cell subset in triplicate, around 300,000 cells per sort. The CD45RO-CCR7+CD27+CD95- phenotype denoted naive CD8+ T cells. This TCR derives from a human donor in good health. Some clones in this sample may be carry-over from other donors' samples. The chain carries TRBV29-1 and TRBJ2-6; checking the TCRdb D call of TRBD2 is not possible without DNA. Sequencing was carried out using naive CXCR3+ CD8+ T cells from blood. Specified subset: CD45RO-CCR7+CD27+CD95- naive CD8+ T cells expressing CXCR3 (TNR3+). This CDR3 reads CSAEGGVGANVLTF.